These 5 T cell receptor beta chains were all obtained from the same sample, sequenced in a study of T cell repertoires in cytomegalovirus infection. TCRdb reprocessed the reads with MiXCR, giving one entry per CDR3 protein. The sample has approximately 500,000 distinct CDR3 sequences, roughly 12% seen once. The sample comprised PBMCs. Receptor source: a human donor in good health (CMV status not recorded). Some clones in this sample may be carry-over from other donors' samples.

This clonotype was observed a few times. The chain carries TRBV5-1 and TRBJ1-1; a possible D gene is TRBD1 (5 bases). The CDR3 totals 16 residues. V was pared by 0 bases and J by 4 bases, with 16 bases between. The germline gives CDR1 SGHRS, CDR2 YFSETQ. The chain's CDR3 is CASSLATGGGSTEAFF. The CDR3, as DNA: TGCGCCAGCAGCTTGGCCACCGGGGGGGGGAGCACTGAAGCTTTCTTT.

This clonotype was counted at least ten times. The chain combines TRBV4-1 with TRBJ2-7, with 9 bases that match TRBD1. Germline V lookup: CDR1 MGHRA, CDR2 YSYEKL. The CDR3 spans 17 residues. The trim removed 1 base at V and 4 bases at J, leaving 11 bases unmatched. The CDR3 bases are TGCGCCAGCAGCCAAGCCCTAGCCGGGACAGGGTTTTACGAGCAGTACTTC. Translated: CASSQALAGTGFYEQYF.

As concerns this clonotype: One end of the junction does not line up with germline, which may come from a read error. The rearrangement links TRBV28 to TRBJ2-7; tentatively, D is TRBD1 (6 bases). Germline CDR1 reads MDHEN; CDR2 reads SYDVKM. The CDR3 contains 14 residues. The CDR3 sequence is CASYTIDRFYELYF. The CDR3 DNA sequence: TGTGCCAGCTACACAATTGACAGGTTCTACGAGCTGTACTTC.

Many counts were recorded for this clonotype. This chain uses TRBV11-2 with TRBJ1-1, with 9 bases fitting TRBD1. The CDR3 has 13 amino acids. Germline trimming cut 1 base from V and 12 bases from J; bases unmatched to any gene: 6. Germline values: CDR1 SGHAT, CDR2 FQNNGV. The CDR3 DNA is TGTGCCAGCAGCTTAGCGGTGACAGGGGGAACTTTCTTT. Residues: CASSLAVTGGTFF.

The chain combines TRBV9 with TRBJ2-7; D is unclear. Germline V CDR1 and CDR2: SGDLS, YYNGEE. The CDR3 has 15 residues. The V end lost 0 bases, the J end lost 2 bases, and 12 bases lay between the germline ends. CDR3 in amino acids: CASSVDGRSPYEQYF. The CDR3 region has the DNA TGTGCCAGCAGCGTAGACGGCAGGAGCCCCTACGAGCAGTACTTC.